This T cell receptor beta chain was captured in a study of identical twins. The cDNA had a unique molecular identifier and a template-switch universal primer site. TCRdb passed the 5' RACE reads through MiXCR, listing each CDR3 protein once. The sample carries about 890,000 distinct CDR3 sequences, 9% to 15% recorded once. The sample holds a few counts of this clonotype. As yet, its antigen is unknown. Points from the study as a whole: Conclusions rested on cross-sectional statistics rather than following the same donors.

This same sample was also taken into another study, of yellow fever vaccine responses in identical twins.

The source material was PBMCs. The origin of this receptor is a woman younger than 35 in good health.

In nucleotides, the CDR3 is TGTGCCAGCAGCTTAGGACTAGCCGCTGAGACCCAGTACTTC. Amino acids: CASSLGLAAETQYF. V and J are TRBV7-6 and TRBJ2-5, with 7 bases aligning to TRBD2. J gave up 5 bases and V 1 base, and 4 bases lay outside the gene matches. The CDR3 sequence is 14 residues long. Germline V lookup: CDR1 SGHVS, CDR2 FNYEAQ.